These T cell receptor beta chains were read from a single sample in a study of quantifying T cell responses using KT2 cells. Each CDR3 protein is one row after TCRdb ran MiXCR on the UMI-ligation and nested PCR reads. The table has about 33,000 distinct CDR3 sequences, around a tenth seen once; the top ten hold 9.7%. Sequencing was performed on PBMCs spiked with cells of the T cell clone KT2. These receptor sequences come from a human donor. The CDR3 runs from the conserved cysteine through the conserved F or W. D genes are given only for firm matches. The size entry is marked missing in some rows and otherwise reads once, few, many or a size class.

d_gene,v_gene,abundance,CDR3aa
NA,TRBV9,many,CASSMWGQTQETQYF
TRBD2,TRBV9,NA,CASSALADEQFF
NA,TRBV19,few,CASSKPRGQSNQPQHF
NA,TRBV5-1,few,CASSLAVGSEAFF
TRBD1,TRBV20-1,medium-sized,CSANPAGGRRNTEAFF
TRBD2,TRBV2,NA,CASEGLAVRTGELFF
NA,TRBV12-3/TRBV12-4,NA,CASTFLGGNVFGETQYF
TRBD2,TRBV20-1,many,CSARDNLAGDTGELFF
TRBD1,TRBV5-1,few,CASSMDRGLLVLYNEQFF
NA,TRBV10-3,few,CAISGRLNTEAFF
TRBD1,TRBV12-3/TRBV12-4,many,CASSLGQGLAKNIQYF
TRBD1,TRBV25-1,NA,CASGGQGNYGYTF
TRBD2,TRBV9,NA,CASSPAGTSPNEQFF
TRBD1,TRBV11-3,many,CASSSRQGANIQYF
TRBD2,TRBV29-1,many,CSVDNAGWTSGFYNEQFF
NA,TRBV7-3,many,CASSPLSGGELFF